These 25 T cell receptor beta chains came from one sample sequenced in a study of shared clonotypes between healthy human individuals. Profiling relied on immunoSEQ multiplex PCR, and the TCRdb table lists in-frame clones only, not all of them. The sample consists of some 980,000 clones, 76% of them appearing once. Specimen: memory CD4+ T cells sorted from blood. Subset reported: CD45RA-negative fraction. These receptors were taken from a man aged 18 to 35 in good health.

CDR3 sequence (DNA): TGTGCCAGCAGTGAGGCGGGGGGCGCAGTAGATACGCAGTATTTT. It encodes CASSEAGGAVDTQYF. The V gene is TRBV6-1, the J gene TRBJ2-3; 8 nucleotides match TRBD2. The CDR3 is 15 amino acids. The V segment lost 3 bases and the J segment 5 bases; nucleotides outside the gene matches: 7. Germline assignment: CDR1 MNHNS and CDR2 SASEGT.

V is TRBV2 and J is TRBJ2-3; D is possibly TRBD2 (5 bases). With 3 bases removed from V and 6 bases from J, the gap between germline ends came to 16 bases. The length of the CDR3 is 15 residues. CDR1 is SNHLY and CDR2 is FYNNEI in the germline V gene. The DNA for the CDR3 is TGTGCCAGCAGTGAGTTTCGGACGGGGTCGGATACGCAGTATTTT. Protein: CASSEFRTGSDTQYF.

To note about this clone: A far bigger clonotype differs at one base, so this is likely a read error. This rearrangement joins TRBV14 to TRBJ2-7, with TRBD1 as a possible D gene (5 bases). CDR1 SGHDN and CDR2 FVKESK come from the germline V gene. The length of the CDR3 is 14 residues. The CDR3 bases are TGTGCCGGCAGCCCAGAGACAGCCTCCTACGAGCAGTACTTC. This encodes CAGSPETASYEQYF. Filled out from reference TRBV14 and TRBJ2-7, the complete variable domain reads EAGVTQFPSHSVIEKGQTVTLRCDPISGHDNLYWYRRVMGKEIKFLLHFVKESKQDESGMPNNRFLAERTGGTYSTLKVQPAELEDSGVYFCAGSPETASYEQYFGPGTRLTVT.

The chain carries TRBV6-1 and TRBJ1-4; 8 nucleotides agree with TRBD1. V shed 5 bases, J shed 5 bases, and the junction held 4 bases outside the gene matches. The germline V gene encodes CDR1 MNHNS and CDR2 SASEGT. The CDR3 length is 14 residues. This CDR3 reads CASSRRDRNEKLFF. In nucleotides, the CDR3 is TGTGCCAGCAGTAGACGGGACAGGAATGAAAAACTGTTTTTT.

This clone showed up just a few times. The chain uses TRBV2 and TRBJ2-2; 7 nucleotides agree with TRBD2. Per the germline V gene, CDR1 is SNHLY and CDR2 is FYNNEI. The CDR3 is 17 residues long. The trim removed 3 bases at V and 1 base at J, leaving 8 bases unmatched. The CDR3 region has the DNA TGTGCCAGCAGTGAGTCCCGTCTAGCGGTGAACACCGGGGAGCTGTTTTTT. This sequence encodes CASSESRLAVNTGELFF.

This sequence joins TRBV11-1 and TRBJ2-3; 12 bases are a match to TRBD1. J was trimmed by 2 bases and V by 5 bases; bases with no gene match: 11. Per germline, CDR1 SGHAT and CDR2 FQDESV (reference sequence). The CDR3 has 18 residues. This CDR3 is CASSRGQGAATNTDTQYF. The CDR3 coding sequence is TGTGCCAGCAGCCGGGGACAGGGGGCCGCGACTAACACAGATACGCAGTATTTT.

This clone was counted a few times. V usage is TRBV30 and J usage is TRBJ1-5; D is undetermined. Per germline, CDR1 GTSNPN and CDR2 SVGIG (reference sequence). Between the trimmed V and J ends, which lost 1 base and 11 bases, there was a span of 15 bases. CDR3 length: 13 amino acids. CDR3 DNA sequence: TGTGCCTGGAGTGCGTCGTCGGGATGGACCCAGCATTTT. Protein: CAWSASSGWTQHF. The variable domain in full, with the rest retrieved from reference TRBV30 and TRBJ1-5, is SQTIHQWPATLVQPVGSPLSLECTVEGTSNPNLYWYRQAAGRGLQLLFYSVGIGQISSEVPQNLSASRPQDRQFILSSKKLLLSDSGFYLCAWSASSGWTQHFGDGTRLSIL.

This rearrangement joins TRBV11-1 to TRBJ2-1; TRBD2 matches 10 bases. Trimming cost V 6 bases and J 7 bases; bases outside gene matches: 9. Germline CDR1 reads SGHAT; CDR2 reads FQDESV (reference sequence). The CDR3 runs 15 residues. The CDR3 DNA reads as TGTGCCAGCAGTTCAACTAGCGGGGTTTGGAATGAGCAGTTCTTC. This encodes CASSSTSGVWNEQFF.

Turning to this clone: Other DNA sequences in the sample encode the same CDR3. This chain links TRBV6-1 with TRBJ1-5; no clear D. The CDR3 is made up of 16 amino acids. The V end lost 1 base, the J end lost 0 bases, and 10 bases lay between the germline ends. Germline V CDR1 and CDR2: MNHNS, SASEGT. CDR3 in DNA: TGTGCCAGCAGTGAAGGGAGTGGAGTTAGCAATCAGCCCCAGCATTTT. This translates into CASSEGSGVSNQPQHF.

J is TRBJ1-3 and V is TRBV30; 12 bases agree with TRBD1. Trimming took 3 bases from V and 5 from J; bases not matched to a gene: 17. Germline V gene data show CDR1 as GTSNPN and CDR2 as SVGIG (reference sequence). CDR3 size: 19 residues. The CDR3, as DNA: TGTGCCTGGAGCCACCGGGACAGGGGGCGAAAGACCTCGCGAAACACCATATATTTT. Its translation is CAWSHRDRGRKTSRNTIYF.

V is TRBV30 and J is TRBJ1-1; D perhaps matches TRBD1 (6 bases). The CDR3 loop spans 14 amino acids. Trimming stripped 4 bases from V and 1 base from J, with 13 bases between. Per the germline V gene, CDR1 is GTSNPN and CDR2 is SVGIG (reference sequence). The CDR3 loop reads CAWTPGHPNTEAFF. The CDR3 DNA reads TGTGCCTGGACCCCGGGACACCCGAACACTGAAGCTTTCTTT.

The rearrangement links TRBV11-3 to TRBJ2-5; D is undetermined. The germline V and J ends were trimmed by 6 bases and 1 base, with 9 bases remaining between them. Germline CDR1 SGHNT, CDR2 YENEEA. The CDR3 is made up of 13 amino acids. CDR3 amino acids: CASSGGSQETQYF. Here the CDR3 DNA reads TGTGCCAGCAGTGGCGGATCCCAAGAGACCCAGTACTTC.

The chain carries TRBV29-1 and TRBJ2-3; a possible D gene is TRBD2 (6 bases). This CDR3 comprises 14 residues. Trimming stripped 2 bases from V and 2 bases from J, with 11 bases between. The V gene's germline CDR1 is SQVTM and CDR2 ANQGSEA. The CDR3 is CSVERDSNTDTQYF. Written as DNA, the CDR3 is TGCAGCGTTGAACGGGACTCGAACACAGATACGCAGTATTTT.

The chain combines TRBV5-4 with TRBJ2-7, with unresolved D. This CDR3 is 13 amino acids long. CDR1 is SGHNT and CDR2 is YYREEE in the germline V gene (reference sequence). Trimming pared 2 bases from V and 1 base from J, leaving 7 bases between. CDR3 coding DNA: TGTGCCAGCAGCTTTGATCCTTCCTACGAGCAGTACTTC. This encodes CASSFDPSYEQYF. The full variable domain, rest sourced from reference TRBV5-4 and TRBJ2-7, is ETGVTQSPTHLIKTRGQQVTLRCSSQSGHNTVSWYQQALGQGPQFIFQYYREEENGRGNFPPRFSGLQFPNYSSELNVNALELDDSALYLCASSFDPSYEQYFGPGTRLTVT.

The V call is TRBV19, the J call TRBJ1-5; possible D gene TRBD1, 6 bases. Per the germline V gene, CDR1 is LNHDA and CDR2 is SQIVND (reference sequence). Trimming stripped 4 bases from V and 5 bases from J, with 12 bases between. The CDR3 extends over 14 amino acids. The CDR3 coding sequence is TGTGCCAGTAGTACCCCGGGGGCCGATCAGCCCCAGCATTTT. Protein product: CASSTPGADQPQHF.

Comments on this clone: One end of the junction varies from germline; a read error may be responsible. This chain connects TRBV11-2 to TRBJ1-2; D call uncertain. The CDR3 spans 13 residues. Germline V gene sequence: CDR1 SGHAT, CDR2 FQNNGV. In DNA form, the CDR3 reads TGTGCCAGCAGGTTAGGTAACAGCGTTGGCTACACCTTC. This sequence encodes CASRLGNSVGYTF.

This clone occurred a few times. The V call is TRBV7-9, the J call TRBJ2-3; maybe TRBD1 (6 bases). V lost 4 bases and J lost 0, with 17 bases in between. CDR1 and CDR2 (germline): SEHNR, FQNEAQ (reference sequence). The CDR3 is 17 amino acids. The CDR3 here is CASSSIVGAGSTDTQYF. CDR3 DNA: TGTGCCAGCAGCTCCATAGTGGGGGCCGGGAGCACAGATACGCAGTATTTT.

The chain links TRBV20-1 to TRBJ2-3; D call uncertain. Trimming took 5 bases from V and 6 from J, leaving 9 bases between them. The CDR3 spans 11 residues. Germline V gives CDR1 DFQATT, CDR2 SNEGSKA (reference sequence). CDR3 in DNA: TGCAGTGCTGATTACCGGGATACGCAGTATTTT. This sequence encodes CSADYRDTQYF.

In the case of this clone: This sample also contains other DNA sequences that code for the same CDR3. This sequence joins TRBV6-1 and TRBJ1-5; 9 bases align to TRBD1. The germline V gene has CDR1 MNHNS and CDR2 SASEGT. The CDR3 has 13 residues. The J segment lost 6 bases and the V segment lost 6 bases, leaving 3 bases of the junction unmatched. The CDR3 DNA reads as TGTGCCAGCAGCGGGACAGGGCCTCAGCCCCAGCATTTT. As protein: CASSGTGPQPQHF.

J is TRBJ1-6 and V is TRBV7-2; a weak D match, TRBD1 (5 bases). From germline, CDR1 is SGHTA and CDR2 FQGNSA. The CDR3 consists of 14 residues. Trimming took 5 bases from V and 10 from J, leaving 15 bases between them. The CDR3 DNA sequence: TGTGCCAGCAGCCCCCGGGGGGGAAGGTCACCCCTCCACTTT. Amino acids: CASSPRGGRSPLHF.

CDR3 protein: CASSLSRDYEQYF. CDR3 DNA sequence: TGTGCCAGCAGCTTGTCCAGGGACTACGAGCAGTACTTC. V and J are TRBV5-4 and TRBJ2-7, with a tentative D call TRBD1 (5 bases). Germline V gives CDR1 SGHNT, CDR2 YYREEE (reference sequence). Trimming shortened V by 1 base and J by 3 bases, and 8 bases separated the two germline ends. The CDR3 is made up of 13 amino acids.

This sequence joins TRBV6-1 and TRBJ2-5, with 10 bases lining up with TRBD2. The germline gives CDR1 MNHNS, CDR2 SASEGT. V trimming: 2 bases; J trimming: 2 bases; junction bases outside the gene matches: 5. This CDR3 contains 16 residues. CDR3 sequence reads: CASSEISGGRQETQYF. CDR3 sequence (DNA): TGTGCCAGCAGTGAAATTAGCGGGGGGAGACAAGAGACCCAGTACTTC.

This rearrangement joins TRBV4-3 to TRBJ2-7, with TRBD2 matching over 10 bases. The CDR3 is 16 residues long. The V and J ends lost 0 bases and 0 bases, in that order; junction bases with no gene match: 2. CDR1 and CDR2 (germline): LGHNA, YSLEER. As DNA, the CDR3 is TGCGCCAGCAGCCAAGATACTAGCGGGGCCTCCTACGAGCAGTACTTC. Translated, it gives CASSQDTSGASYEQYF.

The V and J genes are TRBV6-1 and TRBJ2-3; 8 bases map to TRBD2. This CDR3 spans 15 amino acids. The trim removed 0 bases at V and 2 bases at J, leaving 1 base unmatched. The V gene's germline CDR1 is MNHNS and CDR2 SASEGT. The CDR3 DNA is TGTGCCAGCAGTGAAGCGCGGGGGGACACAGATACGCAGTATTTT. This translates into CASSEARGDTDTQYF.

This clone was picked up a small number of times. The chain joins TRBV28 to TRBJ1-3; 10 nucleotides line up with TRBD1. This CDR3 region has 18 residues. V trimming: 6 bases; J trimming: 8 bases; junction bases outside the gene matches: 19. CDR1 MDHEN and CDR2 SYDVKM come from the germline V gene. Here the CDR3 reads CASSPGQGRFLRGDTIYF. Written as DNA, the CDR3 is TGTGCCAGCAGCCCGGGACAGGGGAGATTTCTAAGAGGGGACACCATATATTTT. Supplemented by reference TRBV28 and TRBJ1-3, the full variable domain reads DVKVTQSSRYLVKRTGEKVFLECVQDMDHENMFWYRQDPGLGLRLIYFSYDVKMKEKGDIPEGYSVSREKKERFSLILESASTNQTSMYLCASSPGQGRFLRGDTIYFGEGSWLTVV.